The clone carrying this T cell receptor (beta chain) was found a few times. The sample originates from a study of beta chain features in type 1 diabetes. Germline CDR1 reads SGHRS; CDR2 reads YFSETQ. The CDR3 runs to 17 residues. Trimming left V 4 bases short and J 0 bases short, with 18 bases between. TCRB transcripts that were expressed got sequenced, as all of the isolated RNA had been reverse transcribed. Only in-frame clones appear in the TCRdb table, and some are missing; sequencing was by immunoSEQ multiplex PCR. The sample records about 250,000 clones, less than 15% being singletons. The V gene is TRBV5-1, the J gene TRBJ2-3; D perhaps matches TRBD1 (5 bases). The sequence derives from a woman between 35 and 50 years old in good health. Sequencing used naive CD4+ T cells from blood. Written as DNA, the CDR3 is TGCGCCAGCAGCCGACTGGTGGGGCCTACTAGCACAGATACGCAGTATTTT. Encoded protein: CASSRLVGPTSTDTQYF.